This is a list of T cell receptor beta chains from one sample in a study of blood T cells in healthy people across ages. Via MiXCR, TCRdb re-called the 5' RACE reads, giving one row per CDR3 protein. This sample has 1.2 million to 1.5 million distinct CDR3 sequences, with 42% found just once. The sequenced sample was blood. Receptors originate from a woman in her late teens or twenties in good health. Both conserved end residues are part of each CDR3. Fields, in order: clone size, V gene, CDR3 length, J gene, D gene, CDR3 DNA, CDR3 protein. The D gene is left open where the match is weak. Only some rows state a clone size, as once, few, many or a class for expanded clones.

-,TRBV29-1,13,TRBJ2-3,-,TGCAGCGTTGAAGATCCGGGCACAGATACGCAGTATTTT,CSVEDPGTDTQYF
-,TRBV20-1,14,TRBJ2-1,-,TGCAGTTATTGGCCTGACGGAAATTACAATGAGCAGTTCTTC,CSYWPDGNYNEQFF
-,TRBV5-6,13,TRBJ2-5,-,TGTGCCAGCAGCACGGCCTTCTCTATCGGGCAGTACTTC,CASSTAFSIGQYF
-,TRBV20-1,16,TRBJ2-1,-,TGCAGTGCCGATGGCCCGGGACTTTACTCCTACAATGAGCAGTTCTTC,CSADGPGLYSYNEQFF
once,TRBV4-1,14,TRBJ1-2,TRBD1,TGCGCCAGCAGCCAGAATGACAGGGTAATTGGCTACACCTTC,CASSQNDRVIGYTF
few,TRBV6-5,16,TRBJ2-7,-,TGTGCCAGCAGCCATAAACTAGATGGGGTTTCTAACGAGCAGTACTTC,CASSHKLDGVSNEQYF
few,TRBV6-1,16,TRBJ1-5,TRBD1,TGTGCCAGCAGAGAGGGACAGGGGGTCCGCAATCAGCCCCAGCATTTT,CASREGQGVRNQPQHF
few,TRBV4-1,15,TRBJ2-5,-,TGCGCCAGCAGCCAAGTAGATGTGGGGCCTGGAGAGCAGTACTTC,CASSQVDVGPGEQYF
-,TRBV10-1,15,TRBJ1-2,-,TGCGCCAGCAGCGTCGGGACGGATCATCCGGCTGGCTACACCTTC,CASSVGTDHPAGYTF
-,TRBV4-2,15,TRBJ2-7,TRBD2,TGTACCAGCAGCCAACTCAGCGGGAATCTCTACGAGCAGTACTTC,CTSSQLSGNLYEQYF
-,TRBV29-1,14,TRBJ2-5,-,TGCAGCACTCGATGGGGAAGCAACTACAATGAGCAGTACTTC,CSTRWGSNYNEQYF
many,TRBV20-1,16,TRBJ2-1,TRBD2,TGCAGTGCTAAGGATCAAGGAGCGGGAGCCTTAGGGGTGGAGTTCTTC,CSAKDQGAGALGVEFF
-,TRBV9,15,TRBJ2-6,-,TGTGCCAGCAGCGTACAGGGGCTTGGGGCCAACGTCCTGACTTTC,CASSVQGLGANVLTF
few,TRBV7-2,15,TRBJ2-7,-,TGTGCCAGCAGCTTAAGGGGGGGCCTCGAGTACGAGCAGTACTTC,CASSLRGGLEYEQYF
-,TRBV9,14,TRBJ1-1,-,TGTGCCAGCAGGAGGGACTCCTTGAACCCTGAAGCTTTCTTT,CASRRDSLNPEAFF
-,TRBV5-1,13,TRBJ2-1,-,TGCGCCAGCAGCTGGACCCGGGAGAATGAGCAGTTCTTC,CASSWTRENEQFF